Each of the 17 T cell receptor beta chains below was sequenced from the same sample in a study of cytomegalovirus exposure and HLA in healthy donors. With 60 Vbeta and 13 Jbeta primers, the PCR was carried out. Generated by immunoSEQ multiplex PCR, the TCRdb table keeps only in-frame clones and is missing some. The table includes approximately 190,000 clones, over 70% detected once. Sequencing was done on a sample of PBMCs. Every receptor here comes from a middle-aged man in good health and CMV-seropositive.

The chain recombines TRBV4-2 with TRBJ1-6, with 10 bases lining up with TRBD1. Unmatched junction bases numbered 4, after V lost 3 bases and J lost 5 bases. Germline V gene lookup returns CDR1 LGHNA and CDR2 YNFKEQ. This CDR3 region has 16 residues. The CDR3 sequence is CASSHTGTGDNSPLHF. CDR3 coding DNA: TGTGCCAGCAGCCATACGGGGACAGGGGATAATTCACCCCTCCACTTT.

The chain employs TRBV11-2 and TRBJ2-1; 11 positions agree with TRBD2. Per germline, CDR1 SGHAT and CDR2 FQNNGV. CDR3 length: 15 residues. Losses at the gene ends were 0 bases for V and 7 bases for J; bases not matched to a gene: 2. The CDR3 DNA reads TGTGCCAGCAGCTTAGATAGCGGGAGGGTTAATGAGCAGTTCTTC. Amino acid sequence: CASSLDSGRVNEQFF.

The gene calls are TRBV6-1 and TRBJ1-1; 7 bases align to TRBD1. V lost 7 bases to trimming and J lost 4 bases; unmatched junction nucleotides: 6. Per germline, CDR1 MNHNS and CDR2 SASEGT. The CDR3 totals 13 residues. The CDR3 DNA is TGTGCCAGCATTTACAGGGGTTCCACTGAAGCTTTCTTT. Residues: CASIYRGSTEAFF.

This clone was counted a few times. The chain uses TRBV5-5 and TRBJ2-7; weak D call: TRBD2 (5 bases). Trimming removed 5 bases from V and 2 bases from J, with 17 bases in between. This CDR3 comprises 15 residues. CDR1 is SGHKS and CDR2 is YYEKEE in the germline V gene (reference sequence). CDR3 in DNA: TGTGCCAGCAGTCCTTCGGGAATAAGCACCTACGAGCAGTACTTC. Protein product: CASSPSGISTYEQYF.

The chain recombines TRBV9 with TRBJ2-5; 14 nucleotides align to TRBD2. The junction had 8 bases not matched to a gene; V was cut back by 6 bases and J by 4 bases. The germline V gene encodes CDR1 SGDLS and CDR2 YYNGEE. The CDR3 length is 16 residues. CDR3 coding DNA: TGTGCCAGCACAAGACTAGCGGGAGGGCCCGGAGAGACCCAGTACTTC. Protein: CASTRLAGGPGETQYF.

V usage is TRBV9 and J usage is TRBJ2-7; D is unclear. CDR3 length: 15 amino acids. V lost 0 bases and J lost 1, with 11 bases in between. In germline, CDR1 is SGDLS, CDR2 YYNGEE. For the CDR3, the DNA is TGTGCCAGCAGCGTAGCTAGTGGTGGGTCCTACGAGCAGTACTTC. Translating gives CASSVASGGSYEQYF.

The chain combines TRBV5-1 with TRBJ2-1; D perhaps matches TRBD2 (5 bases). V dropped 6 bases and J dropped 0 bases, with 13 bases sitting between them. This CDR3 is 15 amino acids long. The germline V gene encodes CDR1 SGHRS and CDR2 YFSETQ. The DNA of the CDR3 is TGCGCCAGCAAATACCTAGCAAACTCCTACAATGAGCAGTTCTTC. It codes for CASKYLANSYNEQFF.

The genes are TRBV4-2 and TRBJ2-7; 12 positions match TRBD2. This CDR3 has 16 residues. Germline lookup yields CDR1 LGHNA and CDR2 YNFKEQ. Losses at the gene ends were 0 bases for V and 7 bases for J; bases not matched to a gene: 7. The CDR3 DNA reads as TGTGCCAGCAGCCAAGAAGGACTAGCGGGGTTGGGAGAGCAGTACTTC. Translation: CASSQEGLAGLGEQYF.

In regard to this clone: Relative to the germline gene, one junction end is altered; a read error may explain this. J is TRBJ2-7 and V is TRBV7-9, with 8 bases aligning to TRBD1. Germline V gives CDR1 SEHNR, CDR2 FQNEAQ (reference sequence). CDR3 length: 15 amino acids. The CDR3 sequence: CSSSPPDRGTYEQYF. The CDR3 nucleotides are TGTTCCAGCAGCCCCCCTGACAGGGGAACCTACGAGCAGTACTTC.

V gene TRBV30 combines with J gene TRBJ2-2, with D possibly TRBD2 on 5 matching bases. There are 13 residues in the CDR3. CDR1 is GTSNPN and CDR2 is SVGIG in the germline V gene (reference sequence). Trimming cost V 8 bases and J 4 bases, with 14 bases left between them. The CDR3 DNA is TGTGCCGCAACTAGTACCCGCACCGGGGAGCTGTTTTTT. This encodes CAATSTRTGELFF.

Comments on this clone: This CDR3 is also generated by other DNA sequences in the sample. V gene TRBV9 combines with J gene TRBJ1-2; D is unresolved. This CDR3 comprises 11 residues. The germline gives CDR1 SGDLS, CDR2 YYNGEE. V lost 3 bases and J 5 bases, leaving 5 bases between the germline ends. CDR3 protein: CASSADYGYTF. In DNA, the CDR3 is TGTGCCAGCAGCGCAGATTATGGCTACACCTTC.

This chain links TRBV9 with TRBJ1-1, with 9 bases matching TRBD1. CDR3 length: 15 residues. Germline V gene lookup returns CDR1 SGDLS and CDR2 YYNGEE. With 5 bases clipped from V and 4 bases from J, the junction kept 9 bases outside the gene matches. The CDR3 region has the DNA TGTGCCAGCAGAGAAGACAGGGGGGCACCCACTGAAGCTTTCTTT. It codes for CASREDRGAPTEAFF.

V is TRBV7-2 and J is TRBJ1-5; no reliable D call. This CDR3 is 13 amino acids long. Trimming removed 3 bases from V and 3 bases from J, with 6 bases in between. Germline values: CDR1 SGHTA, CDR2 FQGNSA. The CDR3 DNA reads TGTGCCAGCAGCTTTGGAGTCAATCAGCCCCAGCATTTT. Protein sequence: CASSFGVNQPQHF.

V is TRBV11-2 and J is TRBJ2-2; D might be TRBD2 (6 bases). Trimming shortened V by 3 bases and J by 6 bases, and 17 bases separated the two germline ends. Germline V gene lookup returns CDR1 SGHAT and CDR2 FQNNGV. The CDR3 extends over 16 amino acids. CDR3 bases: TGTGCCAGCAGCTTTCCCATTCGGGAGCCCCCCGGGGAGCTGTTTTTT. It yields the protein CASSFPIREPPGELFF. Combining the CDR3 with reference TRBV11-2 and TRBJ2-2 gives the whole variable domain EAGVAQSPRYKIIEKRQSVAFWCNPISGHATLYWYQQILGQGPKLLIQFQNNGVVDDSQLPKDRFSAERLKGVDSTLKIQPAKLEDSAVYLCASSFPIREPPGELFFGEGSRLTVL.

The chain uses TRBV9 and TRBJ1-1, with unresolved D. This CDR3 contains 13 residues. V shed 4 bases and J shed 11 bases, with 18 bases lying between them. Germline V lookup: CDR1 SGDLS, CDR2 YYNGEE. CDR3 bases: TGTGCCAGCAGCCCGGGATCAAACCCGGTGGCTTTCTTT. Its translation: CASSPGSNPVAFF. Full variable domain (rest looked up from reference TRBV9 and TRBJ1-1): DSGVTQTPKHLITATGQRVTLRCSPRSGDLSVYWYQQSLDQGLQFLIQYYNGEERAKGNILERFSAQQFPDLHSELNLSSLELGDSALYFCASSPGSNPVAFFGQGTRLTVV.

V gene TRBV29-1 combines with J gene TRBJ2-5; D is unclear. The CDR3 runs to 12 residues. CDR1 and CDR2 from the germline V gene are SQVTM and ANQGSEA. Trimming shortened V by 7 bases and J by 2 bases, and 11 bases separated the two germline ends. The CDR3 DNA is TGCAGCGCACAGAACAATCAAGAGACCCAGTACTTC. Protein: CSAQNNQETQYF.

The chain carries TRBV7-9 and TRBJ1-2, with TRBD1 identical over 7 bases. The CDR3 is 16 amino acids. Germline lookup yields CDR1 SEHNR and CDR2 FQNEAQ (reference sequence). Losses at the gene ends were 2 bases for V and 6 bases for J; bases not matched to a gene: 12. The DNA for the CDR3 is TGTGCCAGCAGCTTACATCTGAGACAGGGCGGGAATGGCTACACCTTC. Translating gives CASSLHLRQGGNGYTF.